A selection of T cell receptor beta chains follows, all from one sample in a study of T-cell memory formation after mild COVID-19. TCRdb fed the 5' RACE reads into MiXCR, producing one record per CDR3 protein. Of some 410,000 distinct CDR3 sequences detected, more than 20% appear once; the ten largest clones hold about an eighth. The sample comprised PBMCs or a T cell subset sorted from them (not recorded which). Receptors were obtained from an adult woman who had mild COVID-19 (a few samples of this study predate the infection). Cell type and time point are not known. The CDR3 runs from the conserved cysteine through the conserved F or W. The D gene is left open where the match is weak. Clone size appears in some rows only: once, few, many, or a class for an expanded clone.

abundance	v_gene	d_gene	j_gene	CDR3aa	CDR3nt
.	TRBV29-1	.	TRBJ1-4	CSVLEATNEKLFF	TGCAGCGTTTTGGAAGCAACTAATGAAAAACTGTTTTTT
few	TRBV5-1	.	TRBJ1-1	CASSPWDGMNTEAFF	TGCGCCAGCAGCCCCTGGGACGGAATGAACACTGAAGCTTTCTTT
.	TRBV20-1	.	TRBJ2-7	CSAVGRVIYEQYF	TGCAGTGCTGTGGGACGGGTGATCTACGAGCAGTACTTC
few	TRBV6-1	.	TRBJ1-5	CASSVLGHQPQHF	TGTGCCAGCAGTGTCTTAGGTCATCAGCCCCAGCATTTT
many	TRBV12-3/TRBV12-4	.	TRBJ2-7	CASSSSSYEQYF	TGTGCCAGCAGCTCGAGCTCCTACGAGCAGTACTTC
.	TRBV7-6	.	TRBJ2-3	CASSLGLARTSTDTQYF	TGTGCCAGCAGCTTAGGATTAGCCCGGACTAGCACAGATACGCAGTATTTT
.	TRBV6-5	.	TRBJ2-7	CASSYLDRTYEQYF	TGTGCCAGCAGTTACTTGGACAGAACCTACGAGCAGTACTTC
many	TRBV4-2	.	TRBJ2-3	CASSQDWGNTDTQYF	TGTGCCAGCAGCCAAGATTGGGGGAACACAGATACGCAGTATTTT
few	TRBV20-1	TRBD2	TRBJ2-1	CSAGKTGLAGNEQFF	TGCAGTGCTGGCAAGACGGGACTAGCGGGAAATGAGCAGTTCTTC
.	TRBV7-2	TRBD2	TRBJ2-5	CASSLLGLAVQETQYF	TGTGCCAGCAGCTTACTGGGACTAGCGGTACAAGAGACCCAGTACTTC
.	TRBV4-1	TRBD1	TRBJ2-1	CASSQVQGLYNEQFF	TGCGCCAGCAGCCAAGTACAGGGGTTATACAATGAGCAGTTCTTC
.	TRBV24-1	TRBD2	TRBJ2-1	CATSDLGASGYNEQFF	TGTGCCACCAGTGATTTAGGCGCTAGCGGGTACAATGAGCAGTTCTTC
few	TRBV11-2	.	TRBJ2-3	CASSLGGIGNTDTQYF	TGTGCCAGCAGCTTAGGTGGGATTGGGAACACAGATACGCAGTATTTT
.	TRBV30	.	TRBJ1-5	CAWSDDMQPQHF	TGTGCCTGGAGTGACGACATGCAGCCCCAGCATTTT
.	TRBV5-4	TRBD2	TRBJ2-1	CASSYGGLADNEQFF	TGTGCCAGCAGCTATGGTGGACTAGCGGACAATGAGCAGTTCTTC
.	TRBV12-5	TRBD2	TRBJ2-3	CASGPQRDYTDTQYF	TGTGCTAGTGGACCCCAGCGGGATTACACAGATACGCAGTATTTT
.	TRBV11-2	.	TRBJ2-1	CASSRIGRTAYNEQFF	TGTGCCAGCAGCAGAATAGGGCGGACGGCCTACAATGAGCAGTTCTTC
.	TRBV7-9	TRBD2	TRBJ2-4	CASSLVSGTRLAKNIQYF	TGTGCCAGCAGCTTAGTTAGCGGGACGAGGCTAGCCAAAAACATTCAGTACTTC
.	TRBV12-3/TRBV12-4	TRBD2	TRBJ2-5	CASSRGRAGATQETQYF	TGTGCCAGCAGTCGGGGACGAGCGGGGGCGACCCAAGAGACCCAGTACTTC
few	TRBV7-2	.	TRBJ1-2	CASRGRLVGSYTF	TGTGCCAGCAGGGGGAGGTTGGTCGGGAGCTACACCTTC
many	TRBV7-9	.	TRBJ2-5	CASSLFEETQYF	TGTGCCAGCAGCCTCTTTGAAGAGACCCAGTACTTC
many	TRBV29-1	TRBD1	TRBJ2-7	CSVVTGTVTYEQYF	TGCAGCGTTGTTACCGGGACAGTCACCTACGAGCAGTACTTC
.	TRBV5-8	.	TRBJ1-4	CASSFRQANEKLFF	TGTGCCAGCAGCTTTCGGCAGGCTAATGAAAAACTGTTTTTT
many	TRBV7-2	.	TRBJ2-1	CASSPPDEQFF	TGTGCCAGCAGCCCACCTGATGAGCAGTTCTTC
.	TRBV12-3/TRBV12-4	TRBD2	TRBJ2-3	CASSPKRGVGDTQYF	TGTGCCAGCAGTCCCAAGCGGGGGGTAGGAGATACGCAGTATTTT
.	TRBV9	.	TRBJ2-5	CASTPRPGLQETQYF	TGTGCCAGCACCCCACGGCCGGGACTTCAAGAGACCCAGTACTTC
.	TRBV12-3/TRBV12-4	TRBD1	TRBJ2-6	CASSSLDRVLTGANVLTF	TGTGCCAGCAGTTCTTTAGACAGGGTGCTAACTGGGGCCAACGTCCTGACTTTC
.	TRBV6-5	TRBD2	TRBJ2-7	CASSYSLSRLRGGAYEQYF	TGTGCCAGCAGTTACTCGCTATCGAGGCTGCGGGGGGGCGCCTACGAGCAGTACTTC
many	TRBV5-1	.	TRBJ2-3	CASSRLGGSTDTQYF	TGCGCCAGCAGTCGGCTGGGTGGGAGCACAGATACGCAGTATTTT
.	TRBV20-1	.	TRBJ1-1	CSARVDGTLSNTEAFF	TGCAGTGCTAGAGTGGATGGGACCCTTAGTAACACTGAAGCTTTCTTT
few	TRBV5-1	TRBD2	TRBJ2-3	CASSPLGGLDFPDTQYF	TGCGCCAGCAGCCCCCTGGGAGGACTAGATTTCCCAGATACGCAGTATTTT
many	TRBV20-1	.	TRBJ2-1	CSARARPSYNEQFF	TGCAGTGCTAGGGCTCGCCCCTCCTACAATGAGCAGTTCTTC
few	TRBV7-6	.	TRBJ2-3	CASSLVTPGVDTQYF	TGTGCCAGCAGCTTAGTGACGCCGGGGGTAGATACGCAGTATTTT
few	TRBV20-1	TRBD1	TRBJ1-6	CSARTGGSPLHF	TGCAGTGCCCGGACAGGGGGCTCACCCCTCCACTTT
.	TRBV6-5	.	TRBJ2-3	CASSYVVGGDTQYF	TGTGCCAGCAGTTACGTGGTAGGGGGTGATACGCAGTATTTT
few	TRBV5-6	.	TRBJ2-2	CASSLGGVTGELFF	TGTGCCAGCAGCTTGGGAGGGGTGACCGGGGAGCTGTTTTTT
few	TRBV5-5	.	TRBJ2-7	CASSLSGTVYEQYF	TGTGCCAGCAGCTTGAGCGGGACAGTATACGAGCAGTACTTC
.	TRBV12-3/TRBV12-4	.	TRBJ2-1	CASSPDVSSYNEQFF	TGTGCCAGCAGCCCGGACGTCTCCTCCTACAATGAGCAGTTCTTC
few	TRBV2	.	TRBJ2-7	CASSGPSYEQYF	TGTGCCAGCAGTGGGCCCTCCTACGAGCAGTACTTC
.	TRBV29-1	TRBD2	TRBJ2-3	CSVEDPRWEGDTQYF	TGCAGCGTTGAAGACCCGCGTTGGGAGGGGGATACGCAGTATTTT
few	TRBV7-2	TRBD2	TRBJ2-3	CASSSAGTSATDTQYF	TGTGCCAGCAGCTCCGCCGGGACTAGCGCCACAGATACGCAGTATTTT
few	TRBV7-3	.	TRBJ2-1	CASSLQDPGEQFF	TGTGCCAGCAGCTTACAAGACCCGGGTGAGCAGTTCTTC
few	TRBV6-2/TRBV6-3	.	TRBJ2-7	CASSYRTLGGEQYF	TGTGCCAGCAGTTACCGGACCCTAGGAGGCGAGCAGTACTTC
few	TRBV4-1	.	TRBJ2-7	CASSRIEVYEQYF	TGCGCCAGCAGCCGCATCGAGGTTTACGAGCAGTACTTC
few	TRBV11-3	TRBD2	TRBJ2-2	CASSTRTSPGELFF	TGTGCCAGCAGCACCCGGACTAGCCCCGGGGAGCTGTTTTTT
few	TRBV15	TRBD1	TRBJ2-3	CATSRRRGAGGHTQYF	TGTGCCACCAGCAGGAGGAGAGGGGCAGGGGGACATACGCAGTATTTT
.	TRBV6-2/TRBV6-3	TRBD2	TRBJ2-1	CASSYSRLAGTNEQFF	TGTGCCAGCAGTTACTCTAGACTAGCGGGGACCAATGAGCAGTTCTTC
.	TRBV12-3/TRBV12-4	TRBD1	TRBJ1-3	CASSFTTGAGNTIYF	TGTGCCAGCAGTTTCACGACAGGGGCTGGAAACACCATATATTTT
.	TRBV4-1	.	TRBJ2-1	CASSQGTAPYYNEQFF	TGCGCCAGCAGCCAAGGCACAGCCCCGTATTACAATGAGCAGTTCTTC
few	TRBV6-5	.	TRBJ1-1	CASSYSNRADTEAFF	TGTGCCAGCAGTTACTCGAACAGGGCCGACACTGAAGCTTTCTTT
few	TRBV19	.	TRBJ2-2	CASSIIGQHTGELFF	TGTGCCAGTAGTATAATTGGACAACACACCGGGGAGCTGTTTTTT
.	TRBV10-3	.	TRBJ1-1	CAISDVAVWAFF	TGTGCCATCAGTGACGTTGCAGTTTGGGCTTTCTTT
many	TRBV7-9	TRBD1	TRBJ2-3	CASSSLGTASTDTQYF	TGTGCCAGCAGTTCTCTGGGGACAGCAAGCACAGATACGCAGTATTTT
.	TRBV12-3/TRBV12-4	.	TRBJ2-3	CASSPFGGTLTDTQYF	TGTGCCAGCAGTCCCTTTGGAGGGACTCTCACAGATACGCAGTATTTT
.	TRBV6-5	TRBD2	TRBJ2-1	CASSPAAGGFYNEQFF	TGTGCCAGCAGTCCCGCGGCGGGGGGATTCTACAATGAGCAGTTCTTC